This is a list of T cell receptor beta chains from one sample in a study of blood T cell repertoires in COVID-19. Data came from immunoSEQ multiplex PCR; TCRdb stores just in-frame clones and leaves some out. Found here are some 97,000 clones, about 84% of them singletons; the top ten hold over 10%. The sample comprised peripheral blood. These receptors were taken from a human donor in a cohort sampled during active COVID-19. CDR3s include the opening cysteine and the closing phenylalanine or tryptophan. A D gene is named only where the DNA matches it firmly. Rows may omit the clone size; those that give it use once, few, many or a size class.

>TRBD1|TRBJ1-3|NA|TRBV7-9
TGTGCCAGCAGCCCCGACAGGGAAGCTGGAAACACCATATATTTT
CASSPDREAGNTIYF
>NA|TRBJ2-1|few|TRBV7-9
TGTGCCAGCAGCGGGCTTCCGGACTTAGCGTCGGACGGAGGTGAGCAGTTCTTC
CASSGLPDLASDGGEQFF
>TRBD1|TRBJ1-5|once|TRBV6-2/TRBV6-3
TGTGCCAGCAGCACAGGGGGCCGGAATCAGCCCCAGCATTTT
CASSTGGRNQPQHF
>NA|TRBJ1-5|NA|TRBV5-6
TGTGCCAGCAGCTCGGTACAGGGAGAGCAGCCCCAGCATTTT
CASSSVQGEQPQHF
>TRBD1|TRBJ1-4|NA|TRBV19
TGTGCCAGTAGTAGGGAGGGACAGGGTTTTGAAAAACTGTTTTTT
CASSREGQGFEKLFF
>NA|TRBJ1-4|NA|TRBV30
TGTGCCTTTGGGAGGGGGAGTGAAAAACTGTTTTTT
CAFGRGSEKLFF
>TRBD1|TRBJ1-5|once|TRBV7-2
TGTGCCAGCAGCTTAGCCGGGACAGCCAATCAGCCCCAGCATTTT
CASSLAGTANQPQHF
>NA|TRBJ1-6|NA|TRBV23-1
TGCGCCAGCAGCCAACGGGAGGCGAGGTCACCCCTCCACTTT
CASSQREARSPLHF
>TRBD1|TRBJ1-2|NA|TRBV5-6
TGTGCCAGCCAGACAGGGGGCGTGAGTGGCTACACCTTC
CASQTGGVSGYTF
>TRBD2|TRBJ2-5|NA|TRBV13
TGTGCCAGCAGCCCCAACGGGCTGCGGGGGGAGACCCAGTACTTC
CASSPNGLRGETQYF
>NA|TRBJ1-6|NA|TRBV10-3
TGTGCCATCAGTGAGTCGTCTGGCCCAGGGATAAATTCACCCCTCCACTTT
CAISESSGPGINSPLHF
>NA|TRBJ2-7|NA|TRBV3-1/TRBV3-2
TGTGCCAGCAGCCCGCAACAGGTCTCCTACGAGCAGTACTTC
CASSPQQVSYEQYF
>NA|TRBJ2-2|NA|TRBV5-1
TGCGCCAGCAGCTTGGGGCACCGCACCGGGGAGCTGTTTTTT
CASSLGHRTGELFF
>NA|TRBJ1-1|NA|TRBV19
TGTGCCAGCCGCCGGGGGATAAGAACTGAAGCTTTCTTT
CASRRGIRTEAFF
>TRBD1|TRBJ2-3|many|TRBV12-5
TGTGCTAGTGGCCTGGGACAGGGGGCTGGAGATACGCAGTATTTT
CASGLGQGAGDTQYF
>NA|TRBJ2-7|NA|TRBV5-1
TGCGCCAGCAGCTCTGGACTGGCCCCCTACGAGCAGTACTTC
CASSSGLAPYEQYF
>NA|TRBJ2-1|NA|TRBV4-3
TGCGCCAGCAGCCAAGACCGAGCGGGGACATACAATGAGCAGTTCTTC
CASSQDRAGTYNEQFF
>NA|TRBJ2-1|NA|TRBV7-2
TGTGCCAGCAGCCTACAGGGGCGGGATGGGTACAATGAGCAGTTCTTC
CASSLQGRDGYNEQFF
>TRBD2|TRBJ2-1|NA|TRBV5-1
TGCGCCAGCAGCCAGGGACTAGCCGGGAATGAGCAGTTCTTC
CASSQGLAGNEQFF
>NA|TRBJ2-7|NA|TRBV7-6
TGTGCCAGCAGCTCCGCCGGGTACTCCTACGAGCAGTACTTC
CASSSAGYSYEQYF
>NA|TRBJ1-5|once|TRBV10-2
TGCGCCAGCAGTGAGCAGGGTCATCAGCCCCAGCATTTT
CASSEQGHQPQHF
>TRBD1|TRBJ1-2|NA|TRBV6-5
TGTGCCAGCAGTTTGGACAGGTTCTATGGCTACACCTTC
CASSLDRFYGYTF
>NA|TRBJ1-6|NA|TRBV18
TGTGCCAGCTCCCAAACAGGTGATAATTCACCCCTCCACTTT
CASSQTGDNSPLHF
>NA|TRBJ2-1|NA|TRBV3-1/TRBV3-2
TGTGCCAGCAGCCAAGCCGGGGGGCCCCCGAATGAGCAGTTCTTC
CASSQAGGPPNEQFF
>TRBD1|TRBJ1-2|NA|TRBV3-1/TRBV3-2
TGTGCCAGCAGCCCGGTGGACAGGGTGGACTATGGCTACACCTTC
CASSPVDRVDYGYTF
>NA|TRBJ2-7|NA|TRBV7-8
TGTGCCAGCAGCTTAGACTCCGAGCAGTACTTC
CASSLDSEQYF
>NA|TRBJ1-1|NA|TRBV7-8
TGTGCCAGCAGCCGTTGGACACTTTCGGCGAACACTGAAGCTTTCTTT
CASSRWTLSANTEAFF
>NA|TRBJ1-5|NA|TRBV3-1/TRBV3-2
TGTGCCAGCAGCCGATCCCGCAGGAGGCGTAATAGCAATCAGCCCCAGCATTTT
CASSRSRRRRNSNQPQHF
>TRBD2|TRBJ2-5|NA|TRBV6-2/TRBV6-3
TGTGCCAGCAGTTACGGGCCCAAGCGGGGGGGCCTGAGGGAAGAGACCCAGTACTTC
CASSYGPKRGGLREETQYF
>NA|TRBJ2-4|NA|TRBV7-2
TGTGCCAGCAGCTTAGCGCCGACTAGTCTACAGTCCAAAAACATTCAGTACTTC
CASSLAPTSLQSKNIQYF
>TRBD2|TRBJ2-3|NA|TRBV7-6
TGTGCCAGCAAGGGAGCGGGGGGGACCACAGATACGCAGTATTTT
CASKGAGGTTDTQYF
>TRBD1|TRBJ1-1|NA|TRBV9
TGTGCCAGCAGCGCCCAGTCAGGGGGCAAAACTGAAGCTTTCTTT
CASSAQSGGKTEAFF
>NA|TRBJ1-2|NA|TRBV27
TGTGCCAGCAGTTTGGGACTGAAAGCTAACTATGGCTACACCTTC
CASSLGLKANYGYTF
>NA|TRBJ1-1|NA|TRBV12-3/TRBV12-4
TGTGCCAGCAGCCGTACAATGAACACTGAAGCTTTCTTT
CASSRTMNTEAFF
>TRBD1|TRBJ2-7|NA|TRBV3-1/TRBV3-2
TGTGCCAGCAGCCCAGGACAGGGGAGAAAGCAGTACTTC
CASSPGQGRKQYF
>NA|TRBJ1-3|NA|TRBV25-1
TGTGCCAGCAGTGAATTATCAGGGGCCGGAAACACCATATATTTT
CASSELSGAGNTIYF
>TRBD2|TRBJ2-5|NA|TRBV3-1/TRBV3-2
TGTGCCAGCAGCCCCCAAGGGAACGGGGGAGGGGAGACCCAGTACTTC
CASSPQGNGGGETQYF
>NA|TRBJ2-1|NA|TRBV5-8
TGTGCCAGCAGCTTCTCTCCAGGTGATGAGCAGTTCTTC
CASSFSPGDEQFF
>NA|TRBJ2-4|NA|TRBV6-2/TRBV6-3
TGTGCCAGCAGTTACGACATTAAAAACATTCAGTACTTC
CASSYDIKNIQYF
>TRBD2|TRBJ2-1|NA|TRBV5-8
TGTGCCAGCAGCTCAAGACTAGCGCAGCAGTTCTTC
CASSSRLAQQFF
>TRBD2|TRBJ2-7|few|TRBV7-2
TGTGCCAGCAGCTTCGTAGCGGGGGGTTCCTACGAGCAGTACTTC
CASSFVAGGSYEQYF
>TRBD2|TRBJ2-7|NA|TRBV15
TGTGCCACCAGCAGAGATTTAGCGACTAGCGGGAGGGCCGAGCAGTACTTC
CATSRDLATSGRAEQYF
>NA|TRBJ1-5|NA|TRBV6-5
TGTGCCAGCAGGGGGGCGACAGGCAATCAGCCCCAGCATTTT
CASRGATGNQPQHF
>NA|TRBJ1-3|NA|TRBV11-2
TGTGCCAGCACCACCATGGGCTCATCTGGAAACACCATATATTTT
CASTTMGSSGNTIYF
>TRBD2|TRBJ2-5|NA|TRBV5-1
TGCGCCAGCAGCTTGGGGCCCCTAGCGGGAGGGCGCGAGACCCAGTACTTC
CASSLGPLAGGRETQYF
>TRBD1|TRBJ1-2|NA|TRBV6-2/TRBV6-3
TGTGCCAGCAGTTACTCGAGTGGGGCACAGGGGCAAGATGGCTACACCTTC
CASSYSSGAQGQDGYTF
>NA|TRBJ1-1|NA|TRBV27
TGTGCCAGCAGTCCATTTTCCAGGAAGAACACTGAAGCTTTCTTT
CASSPFSRKNTEAFF
>TRBD2|TRBJ2-1|NA|TRBV6-5
TGTGCCAGCAGTCTCGGACTAGCGGGGGGTGAGCAGTTCTTC
CASSLGLAGGEQFF
>NA|TRBJ2-3|NA|TRBV4-3
TGCGCCAGCAGCCAAGATAACTCAAACACAGATACGCAGTATTTT
CASSQDNSNTDTQYF
>TRBD2|TRBJ2-3|NA|TRBV9
TGTGCCAGCAGCGTAGGCACTAGCGGGGGGATCACAGATACGCAGTATTTT
CASSVGTSGGITDTQYF
>TRBD2|TRBJ2-5|once|TRBV9
TGTGCCAGCAGCGTAGGCGGGGGGAGGGAGACCCAGTACTTC
CASSVGGGRETQYF
>TRBD1|TRBJ1-2|NA|TRBV30
TGTGCCTGGAGTACACAGGGGGCGCGGGGCTACACCTTC
CAWSTQGARGYTF